This T cell receptor beta chain derives from a study of CD8+ T cells in alopecia areata. Following extraction, RNA underwent reverse transcription to cDNA, which served as the sequencing template. The assay was immunoSEQ multiplex PCR, and TCRdb's table has in-frame clones only and misses some. The data show over 100,000 clones, roughly three fifths seen once. As for this clone: Its antigen is currently unknown.

Study-level findings and limits: Scalp and blood retained many expanded lesional clones during tofacitinib. Sequencing of scalp samples also captures resident alphabeta T cells of normal skin. Lesional scalp, notably in alopecia totalis/universalis, had clonality above that of normal scalp.

This CDR3 is 14 amino acids long. Germline values: CDR1 SEHNR, CDR2 FQNEAQ (reference sequence). The V end lost 4 bases, the J end lost 1 base, and 7 bases lay between the germline ends. Treatment described: oral pan-JAK inhibitor, 5-10 mg twice daily. Collection of lesional scalp punch biopsies and peripheral blood was performed in alopecia areata patients. The source of this sequence is a human donor with alopecia areata. This specimen consisted of CD8+ T cells sorted from blood, obtained at week 24, from a patient treated with tofacitinib. The chain recombines TRBV7-9 with TRBJ2-2; possible D gene TRBD1, 6 bases. In nucleotides, the CDR3 is TGTGCCAGCAGCTGGACAGTGAACACCGGGGAGCTGTTTTTT. Protein: CASSWTVNTGELFF.